The 8 T cell receptor beta chains reported below all come from one sample, sequenced in a study of cytomegalovirus exposure and HLA in healthy donors. The PCR used 60 Vbeta and 13 Jbeta primers. The protocol was immunoSEQ multiplex PCR, while the TCRdb copy is restricted to in-frame clones and leaves out a portion. The sample totals 220,000 or so clones; its top ten clones hold around 1.1%. Material for sequencing was PBMCs. The source of these receptors is a girl aged 2 to 9 in good health and CMV-seropositive.

The chain employs TRBV25-1 and TRBJ2-1; the D gene is possibly TRBD1 (6 bases). The V gene lost 4 bases and the J gene lost 6 bases, with 13 bases spanning the gap. CDR3 length: 14 residues. The germline V gene encodes CDR1 MGHDK and CDR2 SYGVNS. The DNA for the CDR3 is TGTGCCAGCAGTGGCCGGGACACAAGCAATGAGCAGTTCTTC. This sequence encodes CASSGRDTSNEQFF.

The chain joins TRBV25-1 to TRBJ1-1; 7 nucleotides match TRBD1. CDR1 is MGHDK and CDR2 is SYGVNS in the germline V gene. This CDR3 region has 14 residues. Trimming took 0 bases from V and 7 from J; bases not matched to a gene: 5. Here the CDR3 DNA reads TGTGCCAGCAGTGAATATAGGACAGGAGATGAAGCTTTCTTT. It codes for CASSEYRTGDEAFF.

This chain joins TRBV6-6 and TRBJ2-7, with TRBD2 matching 11 bases. Trimming removed 6 bases from V and 4 bases from J; junction bases left unmatched: 8. The CDR3 is 15 residues long. CDR1 and CDR2 from the germline V gene are MNHNY and SVGAGI (reference sequence). This chain's CDR3 is CASRELAGERYEQYF. The CDR3 DNA sequence: TGTGCCAGCAGAGAACTAGCGGGAGAACGTTACGAGCAGTACTTC.

This chain connects TRBV6-1 to TRBJ2-5, with D perhaps matching TRBD2 (5 bases). This CDR3 is 12 amino acids long. Trimming cost V 7 bases and J 5 bases, with 11 bases left between them. CDR1 is MNHNS, CDR2 SASEGT, per germline. The DNA of the CDR3 is TGTGCCAGCAAGGCGGGTAGGGAGACCCAGTACTTC. Residues: CASKAGRETQYF.

The J gene is TRBJ1-5, the V gene TRBV28; no reliable D call. V lost 6 bases, J lost 8 bases, and 8 bases lay in between. This CDR3 comprises 11 residues. The V gene's germline CDR1 is MDHEN and CDR2 SYDVKM. CDR3 sequence (DNA): TGTGCCAGCAGCTCACTGGAGCCCCAGCATTTT. This translates into CASSSLEPQHF.

V and J are TRBV21-1 and TRBJ1-5; the tabulated D call, TRBD1, remains unverified against the DNA. TRBV21-1 is tagged as a pseudogene. CDR3 size: 15 residues. The CDR3: CASSFIRAGDQPQHF. CDR3 DNA: TGTGCCAGCAGCTTCATCCGCGCAGGGGACCAGCCCCAGCATTTT.

The chain combines TRBV4-2 with TRBJ2-3; 12 bases map to TRBD2. This CDR3 is 18 amino acids long. The V segment lost 1 base and the J segment 6 bases; nucleotides outside the gene matches: 11. Per the germline V gene, CDR1 is LGHNA and CDR2 is YNFKEQ. CDR3 sequence: CASSQGLAGVRFSDTQYF. The CDR3 region has the DNA TGTGCCAGCAGCCAAGGACTAGCGGGAGTAAGATTTTCTGATACGCAGTATTTT.

With regard to this clone: Other DNA sequences in this sample translate to the same CDR3. The chain carries TRBV5-1 and TRBJ2-5, with D possibly TRBD1 on 6 matching bases. The CDR3 has 13 residues. Germline assignment: CDR1 SGHRS and CDR2 YFSETQ. V lost 0 bases and J lost 4, with 7 bases in between. The CDR3 spells CASSLGGGETQYF. The CDR3 DNA is TGCGCCAGCAGCTTGGGAGGGGGAGAGACCCAGTACTTC.